This T cell receptor beta chain comes out of a study of CD8+ T cells in alopecia areata. Study outcomes and limitations: Scalp clonality and expanded CD8+ clones among the top 100 fell significantly with tofacitinib.

The CDR3 totals 14 residues. V dropped 1 base and J dropped 10; count of bases not matched to a gene: 6. The germline CDR1 and CDR2 sequences are SGHAT and FQNNGV. As the sequencing template, cDNA was produced by extracting RNA and reverse transcribing it. This table comes from immunoSEQ multiplex PCR, and its TCRdb copy is limited to in-frame clones, with some not included. The table lists about 260,000 clones, about 60% of them singletons. Described treatment: oral pan-JAK inhibitor, 5-10 mg twice daily. A remark on this clone: Its antigen remains unknown.

The specimen comprised CD4+ T cells sorted from blood, sampled between weeks 51 and 52, from a patient treated with tofacitinib. The chain combines TRBV11-2 with TRBJ2-1, with 8 bases identical to TRBD2. The sequence came from a human donor with alopecia areata. CDR3 nucleotides: TGTGCCAGCAGCTTAGGGCTAGCGGGCGGGGAGCAGTTCTTC. It yields the protein CASSLGLAGGEQFF. The full variable domain, its missing parts supplied by reference TRBV11-2 and TRBJ2-1, is EAGVAQSPRYKIIEKRQSVAFWCNPISGHATLYWYQQILGQGPKLLIQFQNNGVVDDSQLPKDRFSAERLKGVDSTLKIQPAKLEDSAVYLCASSLGLAGGEQFFGPGTRLTVL.